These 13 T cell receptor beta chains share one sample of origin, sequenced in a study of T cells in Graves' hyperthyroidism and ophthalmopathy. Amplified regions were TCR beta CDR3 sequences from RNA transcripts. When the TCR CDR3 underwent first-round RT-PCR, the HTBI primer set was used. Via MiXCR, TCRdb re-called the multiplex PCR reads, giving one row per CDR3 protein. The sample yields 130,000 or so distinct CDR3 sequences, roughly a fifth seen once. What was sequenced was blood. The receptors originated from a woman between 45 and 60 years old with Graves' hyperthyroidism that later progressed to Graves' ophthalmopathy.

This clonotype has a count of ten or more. The CDR3 region has the DNA TGCAGTGAACGGGAGAGGATTGGAGAGACCCAGTACTTC. It specifies CSERERIGETQYF. The J gene is TRBJ2-5, the V gene TRBV20-1, with a weak D call TRBD2 (6 bases). Germline V lookup: CDR1 DFQATT, CDR2 SNEGSKA (reference sequence). V dropped 7 bases and J dropped 4 bases, with 16 bases sitting between them. This CDR3 contains 13 residues.

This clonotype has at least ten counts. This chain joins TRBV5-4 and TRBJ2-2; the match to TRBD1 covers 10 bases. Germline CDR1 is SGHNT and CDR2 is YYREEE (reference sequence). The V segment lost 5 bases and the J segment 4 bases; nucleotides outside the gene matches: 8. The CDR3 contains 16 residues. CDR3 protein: CASRSGTGVGTGELFF. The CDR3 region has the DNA TGTGCCAGCAGGTCCGGGACAGGGGTGGGCACCGGGGAGCTGTTTTTT. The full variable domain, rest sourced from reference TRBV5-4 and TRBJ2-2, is ETGVTQSPTHLIKTRGQQVTLRCSSQSGHNTVSWYQQALGQGPQFIFQYYREEENGRGNFPPRFSGLQFPNYSSELNVNALELDDSALYLCASRSGTGVGTGELFFGEGSRLTVL.

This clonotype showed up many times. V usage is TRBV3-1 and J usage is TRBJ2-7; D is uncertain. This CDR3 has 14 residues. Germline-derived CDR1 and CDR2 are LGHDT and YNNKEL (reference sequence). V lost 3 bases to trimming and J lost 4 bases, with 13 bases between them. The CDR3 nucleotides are TGTGCCAGCAGCCATAGTGACTTTCAATACGAGCAGTACTTC. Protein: CASSHSDFQYEQYF.

The CDR3 sequence: CSAPTLLAGKGDTQYF. CDR3 in DNA: TGCAGTGCTCCAACTTTACTAGCGGGGAAGGGGGATACGCAGTATTTT. The V and J genes are TRBV20-1 and TRBJ2-3; TRBD2 matches at 10 bases. Germline loops: CDR1 DFQATT, CDR2 SNEGSKA (reference sequence). The CDR3 has 16 amino acids. The ends lost 5 bases at V and 6 bases at J; junction bases unmatched: 14.

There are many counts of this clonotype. In DNA form, the CDR3 reads TGTGCCAGCAGTTTAGTTTCAGGGTTGAGCGGCTACACCTTC. Translating gives CASSLVSGLSGYTF. V and J are TRBV12-3 or TRBV12-4 and TRBJ1-2; perhaps TRBD1 as D (5 bases). This CDR3 contains 14 residues. V was trimmed by 1 base and J by 8 bases, leaving 14 bases between them.

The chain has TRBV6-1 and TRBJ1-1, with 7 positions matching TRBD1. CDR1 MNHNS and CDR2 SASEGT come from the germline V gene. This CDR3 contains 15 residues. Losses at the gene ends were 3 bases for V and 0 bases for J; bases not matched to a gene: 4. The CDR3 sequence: CASSDRQGMNTEAFF. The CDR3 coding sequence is TGTGCCAGCAGTGACCGACAGGGTATGAACACTGAAGCTTTCTTT.

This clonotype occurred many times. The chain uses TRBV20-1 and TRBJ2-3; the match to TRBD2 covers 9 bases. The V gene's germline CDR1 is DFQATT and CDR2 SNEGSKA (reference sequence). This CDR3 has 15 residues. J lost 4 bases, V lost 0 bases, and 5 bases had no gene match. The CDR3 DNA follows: TGCAGTGCTAGAGATTTGGGGACTAGCCCAGATACGCAGTATTTT. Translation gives CSARDLGTSPDTQYF.

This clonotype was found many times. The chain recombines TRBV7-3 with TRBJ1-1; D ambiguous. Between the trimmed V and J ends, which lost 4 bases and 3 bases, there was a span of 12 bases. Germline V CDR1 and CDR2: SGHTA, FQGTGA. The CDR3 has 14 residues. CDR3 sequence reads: CASSSGRSDTEAFF. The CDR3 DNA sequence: TGTGCCAGCAGCTCAGGACGGTCGGACACTGAAGCTTTCTTT. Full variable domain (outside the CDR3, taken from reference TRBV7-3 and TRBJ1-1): GAGVSQTPSNKVTEKGKYVELRCDPISGHTALYWYRQSLGQGPEFLIYFQGTGAADDSGLPNDRFFAVRPEGSVSTLKIQRTERGDSAVYLCASSSGRSDTEAFFGQGTRLTVV.

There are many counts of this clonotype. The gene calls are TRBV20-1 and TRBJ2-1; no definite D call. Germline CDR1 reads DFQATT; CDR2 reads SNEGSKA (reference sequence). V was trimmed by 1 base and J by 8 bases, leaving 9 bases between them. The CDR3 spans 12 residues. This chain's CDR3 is CSARGPRDEQFF. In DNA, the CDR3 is TGCAGTGCTAGAGGGCCTAGGGATGAGCAGTTCTTC.

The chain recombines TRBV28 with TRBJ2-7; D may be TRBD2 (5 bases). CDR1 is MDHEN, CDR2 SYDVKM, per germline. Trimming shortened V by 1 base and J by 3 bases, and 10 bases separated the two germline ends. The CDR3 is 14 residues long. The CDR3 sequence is CASSLLTGSYEQYF. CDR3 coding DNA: TGTGCCAGCAGTTTATTGACTGGGAGCTACGAGCAGTACTTC.

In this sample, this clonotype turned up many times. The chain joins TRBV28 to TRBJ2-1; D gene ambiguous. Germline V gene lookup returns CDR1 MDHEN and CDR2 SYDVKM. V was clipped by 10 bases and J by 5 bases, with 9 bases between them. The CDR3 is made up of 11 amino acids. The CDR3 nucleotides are TGTGCCACCAACCAGCACAATGAGCAGTTCTTC. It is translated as CATNQHNEQFF.

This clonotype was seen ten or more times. The CDR3: CASSLGPDGGYTF. The CDR3 DNA is TGTGCCAGCAGCTTAGGACCCGACGGGGGCTACACCTTC. The chain is built from TRBV7-8 and TRBJ1-2; D gene unclear. With 1 base removed from V and 8 bases from J, the gap between germline ends came to 11 bases. In germline, CDR1 is SGHVS, CDR2 FQNEAQ. The CDR3 is 13 residues long.

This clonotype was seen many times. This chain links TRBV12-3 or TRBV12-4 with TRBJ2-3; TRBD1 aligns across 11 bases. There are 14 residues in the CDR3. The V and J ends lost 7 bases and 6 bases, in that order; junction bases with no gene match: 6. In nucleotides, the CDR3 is TGTGCCAGCACCCGGGACAGGGGGACCGATACGCAGTATTTT. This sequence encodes CASTRDRGTDTQYF.